This T cell receptor beta chain originates from a study of shared clonotypes between healthy human individuals. Study as a whole: Each donor's CD4 naive and CD4 memory cells filled three plates apiece, CD8 naive two, and CD8 memory one.

This clone occurred once. There are 15 residues in the CDR3. Trimming left V 4 bases short and J 2 bases short, with 14 bases between. Germline CDR1 and CDR2: SSHAT and FNYEAQ (reference sequence). CD8 cells regarded as naive lacked CD45RO, were positively chosen for CCR7, and omitted terminally differentiated effector memory CD45RA+ cells. At deep level, the assay was performed. On sorted subsets, replicate PCRs used roughly 190 ng DNA, or about 33,000 T cell genomes. Produced via immunoSEQ multiplex PCR; TCRdb's table is partial and in-frame only. The sample carries about 650,000 clones, roughly 95% recorded once.

This chain connects TRBV7-7 to TRBJ2-5; no firm D call. The sample comprised naive CD8+ T cells sorted from blood. The receptor comes from a woman in her thirties in good health. CDR3 sequence reads: CASSSGRNRQETQYF. CDR3 in DNA: TGTGCCAGCAGCTCCGGAAGAAACAGACAAGAGACCCAGTACTTC.